This T cell receptor (beta chain) was retrieved from a study of cytomegalovirus exposure and HLA in healthy donors. CDR3 size: 14 residues. The germline gives CDR1 MNHNY, CDR2 SVGAGI (reference sequence). V was clipped by 5 bases and J by 6 bases; unmatched bases: 8. PCR primers comprised 60 Vbeta and 13 Jbeta primers. How the authors handled the data: Around 11 million shared chains were among approximately 87 million unique TCR beta chains counted in a later analysis. Sequenced by immunoSEQ multiplex PCR; TCRdb stores in-frame clones only, minus some. The V and J calls and the clone size are those of that table, but D and trimming were determined from the DNA. The repertoire holds 95,000 to 100,000 clones, with about 80% as singletons.

This clonotype originated in a man in his forties in good health and CMV-seronegative. Sequencing input: PBMCs. The gene calls are TRBV6-6 and TRBJ2-7, with 9 bases fitting TRBD1. The CDR3 loop reads CASSAQGALFEQYF. In nucleotides, the CDR3 is TGTGCCAGCAGTGCACAGGGGGCGCTTTTCGAGCAGTACTTC.